Listed below are T cell receptor beta chains from one sample, sequenced in a study of blood T cell repertoires in COVID-19. Clones were read by immunoSEQ multiplex PCR, and TCRdb kept only the in-frame ones, dropping some. The sample yields some 25,000 clones, approximately 81% seen once. Sequenced material: peripheral blood. These receptors all come from a man aged 70-80 years with acute or convalescent COVID-19. Both conserved end residues are part of each CDR3. D genes are given only for firm matches. Expanded clones get a size class; other rows say once, few or many, or leave the size out.

CDR3 DNA: TGTGCCAGCAGCTTAGGGGCAGGCTACGAGCAGTACTTC
CDR3 protein: CASSLGAGYEQYF
D gene: -
CDR3 length: 13
J gene: TRBJ2-7
V gene: TRBV7-8
clone size: -

CDR3 DNA: TGCGCCAGCAGCGGGACAGGGGGCCTCACTGAAGCTTTCTTT
CDR3 protein: CASSGTGGLTEAFF
D gene: TRBD1
CDR3 length: 14
J gene: TRBJ1-1
V gene: TRBV5-1
clone size: -

CDR3 DNA: TGTGCCAGCTGCTTAGACACCAGCGGGGACACCGGGGAGCTGTTTTTT
CDR3 protein: CASCLDTSGDTGELFF
D gene: TRBD2
CDR3 length: 16
J gene: TRBJ2-2
V gene: TRBV7-2
clone size: -

CDR3 DNA: TGTGCCAGCAGTCCCGCCGGGAACACTGAAGCTTTCTTT
CDR3 protein: CASSPAGNTEAFF
D gene: -
CDR3 length: 13
J gene: TRBJ1-1
V gene: TRBV6-5
clone size: -

CDR3 DNA: TGTGCCAGCACCCAGCCCGCGGGCACTGAAGCTTTCTTT
CDR3 protein: CASTQPAGTEAFF
D gene: -
CDR3 length: 13
J gene: TRBJ1-1
V gene: TRBV28
clone size: few

CDR3 DNA: TGTGCCATCAGTGAGCGGGGGGATGCCAAAAACATTCAGTACTTC
CDR3 protein: CAISERGDAKNIQYF
D gene: TRBD2
CDR3 length: 15
J gene: TRBJ2-4
V gene: TRBV10-3
clone size: -

CDR3 DNA: TGTGCCAGCAGCGATACAGGGGGTCGGGGCTACACCTTC
CDR3 protein: CASSDTGGRGYTF
D gene: TRBD1
CDR3 length: 13
J gene: TRBJ1-2
V gene: TRBV6-5
clone size: few

CDR3 DNA: TGCGCCAGCAGCTTGGATCCCTCCAGCGGGAGGGCCTCTGGGGCCAACGTCCTGACTTTC
CDR3 protein: CASSLDPSSGRASGANVLTF
D gene: TRBD2
CDR3 length: 20
J gene: TRBJ2-6
V gene: TRBV5-1
clone size: once

CDR3 DNA: TGTGCCACCAGTGATTCCAAGACCGGGACTAGACTTTGCGAGCAGTACTTC
CDR3 protein: CATSDSKTGTRLCEQYF
D gene: TRBD2
CDR3 length: 17
J gene: TRBJ2-7
V gene: TRBV24-1
clone size: -

CDR3 DNA: TGTGCCAGCAGTCCACCACCCCCTGACAGGGGGAACCCCAAAAACATTCAGTACTTC
CDR3 protein: CASSPPPPDRGNPKNIQYF
D gene: TRBD1
CDR3 length: 19
J gene: TRBJ2-4
V gene: TRBV6-2/TRBV6-3
clone size: -

CDR3 DNA: TGTGCCAGCAGCCCCGGGACTAGCGGGGCTAGCACAGATACGCAGTATTTT
CDR3 protein: CASSPGTSGASTDTQYF
D gene: TRBD2
CDR3 length: 17
J gene: TRBJ2-3
V gene: TRBV5-8
clone size: -

CDR3 DNA: TGTGCCAGCAGGGCAGGGTCTGGAAACACCATATATTTT
CDR3 protein: CASRAGSGNTIYF
D gene: -
CDR3 length: 13
J gene: TRBJ1-3
V gene: TRBV2
clone size: -

CDR3 DNA: TGTGCCAGCTCTCGGGGGGGCAGTGAAAAACTGTTTTTT
CDR3 protein: CASSRGGSEKLFF
D gene: -
CDR3 length: 13
J gene: TRBJ1-4
V gene: TRBV27
clone size: -

CDR3 DNA: TGTGCCAGTAGTATAAGGATACGCGCAAACAGGGACCAGGCCTACGAGCAGTACTTC
CDR3 protein: CASSIRIRANRDQAYEQYF
D gene: -
CDR3 length: 19
J gene: TRBJ2-7
V gene: TRBV19
clone size: -

CDR3 DNA: TGTGCCAGCAGTTTAAGGGAGGGCTATGGCTACACCTTC
CDR3 protein: CASSLREGYGYTF
D gene: -
CDR3 length: 13
J gene: TRBJ1-2
V gene: TRBV12-3/TRBV12-4
clone size: -

CDR3 DNA: TGTGCCAGCAGACCCGAGCTAGCGGGAGGAGATGAGCAGTTCTTC
CDR3 protein: CASRPELAGGDEQFF
D gene: TRBD2
CDR3 length: 15
J gene: TRBJ2-1
V gene: TRBV6-5
clone size: -

CDR3 DNA: TGTGCCATCAGTCGGACTAGCGGGAGAGGAGATACGCAGTATTTT
CDR3 protein: CAISRTSGRGDTQYF
D gene: TRBD2
CDR3 length: 15
J gene: TRBJ2-3
V gene: TRBV10-3
clone size: -

CDR3 DNA: TGTGCCAGTAGTATAGTGGCACCTAGCAATCAGCCCCAGCATTTT
CDR3 protein: CASSIVAPSNQPQHF
D gene: -
CDR3 length: 15
J gene: TRBJ1-5
V gene: TRBV19
clone size: few

CDR3 DNA: TGTGCCAGCAGTGTACATATAACCCAGCCCCAGCATTTT
CDR3 protein: CASSVHITQPQHF
D gene: -
CDR3 length: 13
J gene: TRBJ1-5
V gene: TRBV6-2/TRBV6-3
clone size: -

CDR3 DNA: TGTGCCACAAGGACAGGGAATAGGTATAATTCACCCCTCCACTTT
CDR3 protein: CATRTGNRYNSPLHF
D gene: TRBD1
CDR3 length: 15
J gene: TRBJ1-6
V gene: TRBV6-5
clone size: -

CDR3 DNA: TGCGCCAGCGCCACAGGTCTGACTAATGAAAAACTGTTTTTT
CDR3 protein: CASATGLTNEKLFF
D gene: -
CDR3 length: 14
J gene: TRBJ1-4
V gene: TRBV5-1
clone size: -

CDR3 DNA: TGTGCCAGCAGTTTAGTACAGCAAGCGACCCAGTACTTC
CDR3 protein: CASSLVQQATQYF
D gene: -
CDR3 length: 13
J gene: TRBJ2-5
V gene: TRBV12-3/TRBV12-4
clone size: -

CDR3 DNA: TGTGCCAGCAGCTTACGACTAGCCGGGAAAACCGGGGAGCTGTTTTTT
CDR3 protein: CASSLRLAGKTGELFF
D gene: TRBD2
CDR3 length: 16
J gene: TRBJ2-2
V gene: TRBV7-9
clone size: -